The next 19 T cell receptor beta chains were all read from a single sample in a study of cytomegalovirus exposure and HLA in healthy donors. It was with 60 Vbeta and 13 Jbeta primers that the PCR ran. Clones were read by immunoSEQ multiplex PCR, and TCRdb kept only the in-frame ones, dropping some. The sample includes approximately 190,000 clones, roughly four fifths of them seen just once. The sample taken for sequencing was PBMCs. The source of these receptors is a man aged 35 to 55 in good health and CMV-seropositive.

The rearrangement links TRBV5-1 to TRBJ2-6, with 10 nucleotides matching TRBD1. The CDR3 runs 17 residues. Trimming cost V 0 bases and J 4 bases; bases outside gene matches: 4. Per germline, CDR1 SGHRS and CDR2 YFSETQ. CDR3: CASSLGQGAGGANVLTF. CDR3 sequence (DNA): TGCGCCAGCAGCTTGGGACAGGGGGCGGGAGGGGCCAACGTCCTGACTTTC.

V usage is TRBV29-1 and J usage is TRBJ1-2; 8 bases are a match to TRBD1. CDR3 length equals 12 residues. Germline V gives CDR1 SQVTM, CDR2 ANQGSEA. V gave up 3 bases and J gave up 4 bases; unmatched junction bases: 1. This CDR3 is CSVEGQVYGYTF. The CDR3 nucleotides are TGCAGCGTTGAGGGACAGGTCTATGGCTACACCTTC.

The V gene is TRBV6-6, the J gene TRBJ2-1; 9 nucleotides agree with TRBD2. The CDR3 loop spans 15 amino acids. V trimming: 5 bases; J trimming: 9 bases; junction bases outside the gene matches: 11. The germline V gene encodes CDR1 MNHNY and CDR2 SVGAGI (reference sequence). Written as DNA, the CDR3 is TGTGCCAGCAGTCCCCAGGGGCGGGGGGGCCCTGAGCAGTTCTTC. Its translation is CASSPQGRGGPEQFF.

The J gene is TRBJ1-1, the V gene TRBV6-5; 8 bases fit TRBD1. The CDR3 spans 16 residues. J lost 0 bases, V lost 0 bases, and 3 bases had no gene match. The germline V gene encodes CDR1 MNHEY and CDR2 SVGAGI. CDR3 DNA sequence: TGTGCCAGCAGTTACTCGGACAGGGCTATGAACACTGAAGCTTTCTTT. It yields the protein CASSYSDRAMNTEAFF.

The rearrangement joins TRBV7-2 to TRBJ1-1; D might be TRBD1 (5 bases). V was clipped by 3 bases and J by 6 bases, with 11 bases between them. CDR3 length: 13 residues. Germline V CDR1 and CDR2: SGHTA, FQGNSA. The DNA of the CDR3 is TGTGCCAGCAGCTTCGGACAAGGGGCTGAAGCTTTCTTT. Residues: CASSFGQGAEAFF.

The rearrangement links TRBV5-1 to TRBJ1-1; D is undetermined. Trimming cost V 2 bases and J 1 base, with 6 bases left between them. Germline assignment: CDR1 SGHRS and CDR2 YFSETQ. The CDR3 loop spans 13 amino acids. The CDR3 DNA is TGCGCCAGCAGCTTCGAGGGGAACACTGAAGCTTTCTTT. This codes for CASSFEGNTEAFF.

This chain links TRBV19 with TRBJ2-2; 13 bases align to TRBD2. Germline lookup yields CDR1 LNHDA and CDR2 SQIVND (reference sequence). The trim removed 6 bases at V and 9 bases at J, leaving 7 bases unmatched. The CDR3 has 15 amino acids. The CDR3 protein is CASRITGLAGRELFF. The CDR3 bases are TGTGCCAGTAGGATAACGGGACTAGCGGGAAGGGAGCTGTTTTTT.

This clone was picked up a small number of times. The chain has TRBV4-1 and TRBJ2-2; 7 bases fit TRBD1. The CDR3 contains 15 residues. The germline CDR1 and CDR2 sequences are MGHRA and YSYEKL. Trimming took 4 bases from V and 1 from J; bases not matched to a gene: 3. CDR3: CASSPRTGNTGELFF. The CDR3 DNA follows: TGCGCCAGCAGCCCCCGGACAGGGAACACCGGGGAGCTGTTTTTT.

The chain joins TRBV29-1 to TRBJ2-7; 15 bases align to TRBD2. The junction had 9 bases not matched to a gene; V was cut back by 7 bases and J by 8 bases. The CDR3 totals 14 residues. Germline CDR1 SQVTM, CDR2 ANQGSEA. In DNA form, the CDR3 reads TGCAGCGCAAGATCCGGACTAGCGGGAGGGAAGCAGTACTTC. Translated: CSARSGLAGGKQYF.

This clone was recorded a few times. The chain recombines TRBV19 with TRBJ1-1; 7 nucleotides align to TRBD1. The length of the CDR3 is 15 residues. Germline CDR1 reads LNHDA; CDR2 reads SQIVND (reference sequence). Losses at the gene ends were 4 bases for V and 7 bases for J; bases not matched to a gene: 12. CDR3 loop: CASSTPLRGPGEAFF. CDR3 bases: TGTGCCAGTAGTACTCCTTTAAGGGGGCCTGGTGAAGCTTTCTTT.

The CDR3 protein is CASSYGQGAFEQYF. The DNA for the CDR3 is TGTGCCAGCAGCTACGGACAGGGGGCATTCGAGCAGTACTTC. The chain has TRBV7-9 and TRBJ2-7; 11 bases are a match to TRBD1. Per the germline V gene, CDR1 is SEHNR and CDR2 is FQNEAQ (reference sequence). This CDR3 contains 14 residues. Losses at the gene ends were 4 bases for V and 6 bases for J; bases not matched to a gene: 5.

This clone has just a few counts. The chain uses TRBV4-2 and TRBJ2-2; 7 nucleotides match TRBD2. Germline V gene sequence: CDR1 LGHNA, CDR2 YNFKEQ. CDR3 length: 16 amino acids. Trimming took 0 bases from V and 6 from J; bases not matched to a gene: 7. The CDR3 DNA reads TGTGCCAGCAGCCAAGACCCCGGGGGAGGGGCCGGGGAGCTGTTTTTT. This codes for CASSQDPGGGAGELFF.

The genes are TRBV6-4 and TRBJ2-7; 7 positions match TRBD2. The V and J ends lost 7 bases and 5 bases, in that order; junction bases with no gene match: 8. This CDR3 region has 13 residues. The germline V gene has CDR1 MRHNA and CDR2 SNTAGT. CDR3 amino acids: CASILSGDHEQYF. The CDR3 DNA reads as TGTGCCAGCATTCTCAGCGGGGACCACGAGCAGTACTTC.

The V gene is TRBV5-8, the J gene TRBJ2-5, with 8 bases identical to TRBD2. This CDR3 has 12 residues. The germline V gene has CDR1 SGHTS and CDR2 YDEGEE. After removal of 7 bases from V and 11 bases from J, the junction contained 10 bases not matched to a gene. The CDR3 nucleotides read TGTGCCAGCTCCCAGGGACTAGGGGAGCAGTACTTC. Translation gives CASSQGLGEQYF. Full variable domain (missing parts from reference TRBV5-8 and TRBJ2-5): EAGVTQSPTHLIKTRGQQATLRCSPISGHTSVYWYQQALGLGLQFLLWYDEGEERNRGNFPPRFSGRQFPNYSSELNVNALELEDSALYLCASSQGLGEQYFGPGTRLLVL.

The V gene is TRBV19, the J gene TRBJ2-3, with 8 bases fitting TRBD1. The germline gives CDR1 LNHDA, CDR2 SQIVND (reference sequence). Unmatched junction bases numbered 7, after V lost 6 bases and J lost 2 bases. The CDR3 runs to 15 residues. The CDR3 DNA sequence: TGTGCCAGTAGAAACAGGGGGTCTAACACAGATACGCAGTATTTT. It codes for CASRNRGSNTDTQYF.

The CDR3 bases are TGTGCCAGCAGCTTGGGCGGCACAGATACGCAGTATTTT. Translation gives CASSLGGTDTQYF. The J gene is TRBJ2-3, the V gene TRBV5-8; D gene unclear. V was clipped by 0 bases and J by 1 base, with 3 bases between them. The CDR3 totals 13 residues. The germline CDR1 and CDR2 sequences are SGHTS and YDEGEE.

The chain recombines TRBV4-1 with TRBJ2-3, with TRBD1 as a possible D gene (6 bases). Germline values: CDR1 MGHRA, CDR2 YSYEKL. This CDR3 spans 16 amino acids. Trimming took off 1 base at V and 2 bases at J, with 13 bases between the two ends. Here the CDR3 DNA reads TGCGCCAGCAGCCAAGCCTCAGGGGTTCCCACAGATACGCAGTATTTT. The encoded protein is CASSQASGVPTDTQYF.

Points on this clone: One end of the junction does not line up with germline, which may come from a read error. This CDR3 is also generated by other DNA sequences in the sample. The chain has TRBV4-1 and TRBJ1-2; TRBD1 aligns across 10 bases. The germline CDR1 and CDR2 sequences are MGHRA and YSYEKL. The CDR3 runs 14 residues. DNA for the CDR3: TGCGCCAGCAGCCACGGGACAGGGGCATATGGCTACACCTTT. Residues: CASSHGTGAYGYTF.

V usage is TRBV16 and J usage is TRBJ1-1; D possibly corresponds to TRBD1 (5 bases). Germline V gives CDR1 KGHSY, CDR2 FQNENV. The CDR3 runs to 13 residues. The V and J ends lost 4 bases and 5 bases respectively, with 11 bases between them. The CDR3 DNA follows: TGTGCCAGCAGCCTAAGCAGGGTAACTGAAGCTTTCTTT. It is translated as CASSLSRVTEAFF.